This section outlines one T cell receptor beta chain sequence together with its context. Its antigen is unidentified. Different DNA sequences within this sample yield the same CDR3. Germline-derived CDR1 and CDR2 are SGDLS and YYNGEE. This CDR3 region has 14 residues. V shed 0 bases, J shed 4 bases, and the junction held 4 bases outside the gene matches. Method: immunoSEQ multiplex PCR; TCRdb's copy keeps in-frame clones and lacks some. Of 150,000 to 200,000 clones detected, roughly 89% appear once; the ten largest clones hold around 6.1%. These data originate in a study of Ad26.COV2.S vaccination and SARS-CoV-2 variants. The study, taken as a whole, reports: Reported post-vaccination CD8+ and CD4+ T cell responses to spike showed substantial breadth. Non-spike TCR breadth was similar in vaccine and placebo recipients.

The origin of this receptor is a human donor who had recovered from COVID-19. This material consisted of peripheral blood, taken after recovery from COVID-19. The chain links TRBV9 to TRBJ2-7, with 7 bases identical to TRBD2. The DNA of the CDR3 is TGTGCCAGCAGCGTAGGAGACGGGAGGTACGAGCAGTACTTC. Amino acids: CASSVGDGRYEQYF.